A selection of T cell receptor beta chains follows, all from one sample in a study of early T cells in non-severe SARS-CoV-2 infection. Using its own MiXCR run on the 5' RACE reads, TCRdb lists one record per CDR3 protein. The sample yields 80,000 to 100,000 distinct CDR3 sequences, approximately 10% seen once. Source: whole blood, taken at baseline. The receptors stem from an adult who was a healthcare worker with PCR-confirmed SARS-CoV-2 infection or an uninfected control (not recorded which). The CDR3 runs from the conserved cysteine through the conserved F or W. A D gene is named only where the DNA matches it firmly. A row's size may be missing; if present it is once, few, many or a size class.

J gene: TRBJ2-2
D gene: NA
V gene: TRBV7-9
clone size: many
CDR3 protein: CASSRGQGTGTGELFF
CDR3 DNA: TGTGCCAGCAGCCGCGGCCAGGGGACCGGCACCGGGGAGCTGTTTTTT

J gene: TRBJ2-3
D gene: NA
V gene: TRBV3-1
clone size: NA
CDR3 protein: CASSKFRGPPTDTQYF
CDR3 DNA: TGTGCCAGCAGCAAGTTCCGGGGACCCCCCACAGATACGCAGTATTTT

J gene: TRBJ1-1
D gene: NA
V gene: TRBV18
clone size: NA
CDR3 protein: CASSPRGQMNTEAFF
CDR3 DNA: TGTGCCAGCTCACCACGGGGACAAATGAACACTGAAGCTTTCTTT

J gene: TRBJ1-2
D gene: NA
V gene: TRBV19
clone size: NA
CDR3 protein: CASSIRGANYGYTF
CDR3 DNA: TGTGCCAGTAGTATACGGGGAGCCAACTATGGCTACACCTTC

J gene: TRBJ1-4
D gene: NA
V gene: TRBV5-1
clone size: few
CDR3 protein: CASSPGQTQFNEKLFF
CDR3 DNA: TGCGCCAGCAGCCCCGGACAGACCCAGTTTAATGAAAAACTGTTTTTT

J gene: TRBJ1-1
D gene: TRBD1
V gene: TRBV5-1
clone size: NA
CDR3 protein: CASSPSVGQGNTEAFF
CDR3 DNA: TGCGCCAGCAGCCCGTCGGTCGGACAGGGGAACACTGAAGCTTTCTTT

J gene: TRBJ2-3
D gene: NA
V gene: TRBV20-1
clone size: NA
CDR3 protein: CSARQASDTQYF
CDR3 DNA: TGCAGTGCTAGACAAGCGTCAGATACGCAGTATTTT

J gene: TRBJ2-5
D gene: NA
V gene: TRBV30
clone size: few
CDR3 protein: CAWSSGLQETQYF
CDR3 DNA: TGTGCCTGGAGTTCAGGATTACAAGAGACCCAGTACTTC

J gene: TRBJ2-3
D gene: NA
V gene: TRBV10-2
clone size: many
CDR3 protein: CASSEGHPSTDTQYF
CDR3 DNA: TGCGCCAGCAGTGAAGGCCACCCTAGCACAGATACGCAGTATTTT

J gene: TRBJ2-1
D gene: TRBD2
V gene: TRBV4-2
clone size: NA
CDR3 protein: CASSPASGGYNEQFF
CDR3 DNA: TGTGCCAGCAGCCCGGCTAGCGGGGGCTACAATGAGCAGTTCTTC

J gene: TRBJ2-7
D gene: NA
V gene: TRBV27
clone size: many
CDR3 protein: CASGPLGYEQYF
CDR3 DNA: TGTGCCAGCGGCCCCTTAGGGTACGAGCAGTACTTC

J gene: TRBJ2-1
D gene: TRBD1
V gene: TRBV5-1
clone size: few
CDR3 protein: CASSLAGTGVEQFF
CDR3 DNA: TGCGCCAGCAGCTTGGCCGGGACAGGGGTAGAGCAGTTCTTC

J gene: TRBJ1-1
D gene: TRBD1
V gene: TRBV5-1
clone size: NA
CDR3 protein: CASTPFPGGTEAFF
CDR3 DNA: TGCGCCAGCACCCCCTTCCCAGGGGGCACTGAAGCTTTCTTT

J gene: TRBJ2-7
D gene: NA
V gene: TRBV7-9
clone size: NA
CDR3 protein: CASSFSGATYEQYF
CDR3 DNA: TGTGCCAGCAGCTTTTCTGGAGCTACCTACGAGCAGTACTTC

J gene: TRBJ1-6
D gene: NA
V gene: TRBV2
clone size: few
CDR3 protein: CASRGHGTLNSPLHF
CDR3 DNA: TGTGCCAGCAGGGGACACGGAACTCTTAATTCACCCCTCCACTTT

J gene: TRBJ1-1
D gene: NA
V gene: TRBV12-3/TRBV12-4
clone size: few
CDR3 protein: CASSLTPGHSNTEAFF
CDR3 DNA: TGTGCCAGCAGTTTAACTCCGGGACACTCGAACACTGAAGCTTTCTTT

J gene: TRBJ1-1
D gene: TRBD1
V gene: TRBV20-1
clone size: NA
CDR3 protein: CSARAGTGGGEAFF
CDR3 DNA: TGCAGTGCTAGAGCAGGGACAGGGGGCGGTGAAGCTTTCTTT

J gene: TRBJ2-3
D gene: TRBD2
V gene: TRBV7-2
clone size: many
CDR3 protein: CASSLTSGEDTQYF
CDR3 DNA: TGTGCCAGCAGCCTGACTAGCGGGGAAGATACGCAGTATTTT

J gene: TRBJ2-3
D gene: NA
V gene: TRBV29-1
clone size: NA
CDR3 protein: CSVPISTDTQYF
CDR3 DNA: TGCAGCGTTCCCATTTCGACAGATACGCAGTATTTT

J gene: TRBJ1-1
D gene: NA
V gene: TRBV21-1
clone size: few
CDR3 protein: CASSPREGQGAGTEAFF
CDR3 DNA: TGTGCCAGCAGCCCCCGGGAGGGACAGGGGGCCGGAACTGAAGCTTTCTTT

J gene: TRBJ1-2
D gene: TRBD1
V gene: TRBV25-1
clone size: NA
CDR3 protein: CASSPGDRGNGYTF
CDR3 DNA: TGTGCCAGCAGTCCCGGCGACAGGGGGAACGGCTACACCTTC

J gene: TRBJ2-3
D gene: TRBD2
V gene: TRBV3-1
clone size: few
CDR3 protein: CASSQGGRGAADTQYF
CDR3 DNA: TGTGCCAGCAGCCAAGGAGGGCGGGGGGCGGCAGATACGCAGTATTTT

J gene: TRBJ1-1
D gene: NA
V gene: TRBV7-3
clone size: many
CDR3 protein: CASSLNGNTEAFF
CDR3 DNA: TGTGCCAGCAGCTTAAACGGGAACACTGAAGCTTTCTTT

J gene: TRBJ2-3
D gene: TRBD2
V gene: TRBV12-3/TRBV12-4
clone size: few
CDR3 protein: CASRFRLAADTQYF
CDR3 DNA: TGTGCCAGCAGGTTTCGACTAGCAGCTGATACGCAGTATTTT